These T cell receptor beta chains were read from a single sample in a study of T cell repertoires and Cas9 in healthy adults. TCRdb's copy holds only in-frame clones and misses some; the assay was immunoSEQ multiplex PCR. The sample includes tens of thousands of clones, roughly 90% of them seen just once. Sequencing was carried out using CD4+ effector T cells (CD127+, CD25-, CD137-, CD154-) from PBMCs; culture status not recorded. The receptors come from a human donor in good health. The CDR3 runs from the conserved cysteine through the conserved F or W. The D gene is left open where the match is weak. Only part of the rows carry a size: once, few, many, or a class if the clone is expanded.

>-|TRBJ1-2|TRBV18|-
CASSPPASDAYGYTF
TGTGCCAGCTCACCACCAGCTTCGGACGCATATGGCTACACCTTC
>-|TRBJ2-7|TRBV28|-
CASSPDFGGGRRNYEQYF
TGTGCCAGCAGTCCCGATTTTGGGGGAGGACGTAGGAACTACGAGCAGTACTTC
>-|TRBJ1-2|TRBV2|-
CASSINFRYGYTF
TGTGCCAGCAGTATAAACTTTCGGTATGGCTACACCTTC
>-|TRBJ2-1|TRBV29-1|TRBD2
CSVHKRGGYNEQFF
TGCAGCGTACACAAGCGGGGGGGATACAATGAGCAGTTCTTC
>-|TRBJ1-4|TRBV4-1|-
CASSQRAAFNEKLFF
TGCGCCAGCAGCCAAAGGGCGGCTTTTAATGAAAAACTGTTTTTT
>-|TRBJ2-3|TRBV27|TRBD1
CASSKTGDIDTQYF
TGTGCCAGCAGTAAGACAGGGGATATAGATACGCAGTATTTT
>-|TRBJ1-4|TRBV28|-
CASRGQGPTTNEKLFF
TGTGCCAGCAGAGGGCAGGGGCCCACAACTAATGAAAAACTGTTTTTT
>-|TRBJ2-6|TRBV29-1|-
CSVERDTDSGANVLTF
TGCAGCGTTGAGCGGGACACTGACTCTGGGGCCAACGTCCTGACTTTC
>-|TRBJ1-5|TRBV7-8|-
CASSSRRVPNQPQHF
TGTGCCAGCAGTTCCCGGAGGGTCCCTAATCAGCCCCAGCATTTT
>-|TRBJ2-1|TRBV27|-
CASSGGRFYNEQFF
TGTGCCAGCAGTGGGGGAAGGTTCTACAATGAGCAGTTCTTC
>once|TRBJ2-1|TRBV15|-
CATSRDQGRDNEQFF
TGTGCCACCAGCAGAGATCAGGGGCGGGACAATGAGCAGTTCTTC
>few|TRBJ1-4|TRBV19|TRBD1
CASSMDRGSNEKLFF
TGTGCCAGTAGTATGGACAGGGGGTCTAATGAAAAACTGTTTTTT
>few|TRBJ2-7|TRBV7-9|TRBD1
CASSKTGITSYEQYF
TGTGCCAGCAGCAAGACAGGGATAACTTCCTACGAGCAGTACTTC
>-|TRBJ2-5|TRBV7-9|-
CASSWGLGETQYF
TGTGCCAGCAGCTGGGGACTTGGAGAGACCCAGTACTTC
>-|TRBJ2-2|TRBV5-4|TRBD2
CASSSAGGPNGELFF
TGTGCCAGCAGCTCAGCGGGGGGGCCGAACGGGGAGCTGTTTTTT
>-|TRBJ2-7|TRBV7-3|-
CASSLSGGIEQYF
TGTGCCAGCAGCTTAAGTGGGGGGATCGAGCAGTACTTC
>-|TRBJ2-1|TRBV28|TRBD2
CASSLTSGGTGDEQFF
TGTGCCAGCAGTCTGACTAGCGGGGGGACCGGGGATGAGCAGTTCTTC
>-|TRBJ2-5|TRBV5-4|-
CASSSKGGGETQYF
TGTGCCAGCAGCTCTAAGGGAGGGGGAGAGACCCAGTACTTC
>-|TRBJ2-7|TRBV28|TRBD1
CASSSWDRAKPSYEQYF
TGTGCCAGCAGTTCCTGGGACAGGGCCAAACCCTCCTACGAGCAGTACTTC
>-|TRBJ1-2|TRBV28|TRBD1
CASSLSDRMAGGYTF
TGTGCCAGCAGTTTATCGGACAGGATGGCGGGGGGCTACACCTTC
>-|TRBJ1-6|TRBV19|-
CASSIGSAGDSPLHF
TGTGCCAGTAGTATAGGCTCGGCAGGGGATTCACCCCTCCACTTT
>-|TRBJ1-1|TRBV7-8|-
CASSLAAPAAVVGGTEAFF
TGTGCCAGCAGCTTAGCGGCGCCAGCCGCGGTGGTTGGTGGCACTGAAGCTTTCTTT
>-|TRBJ2-1|TRBV16|TRBD2
CASSPLAGNEQFF
TGTGCCAGCAGCCCACTAGCGGGGAATGAGCAGTTCTTC
>-|TRBJ1-2|TRBV10-3|-
CAISEGRDYGYTF
TGTGCCATCAGTGAAGGCAGGGACTATGGCTACACCTTC
>once|TRBJ2-1|TRBV7-6|TRBD2
CASSLTGTSGEQFF
TGTGCCAGCAGCCTTACAGGGACTAGCGGGGAGCAGTTCTTC
>-|TRBJ1-1|TRBV25-1|-
CASSGEMMNTEAFF
TGTGCCAGCAGTGGTGAAATGATGAACACTGAAGCTTTCTTT
>-|TRBJ1-4|TRBV19|-
CASSRQDLANEKLFF
TGTGCCAGTAGTAGGCAGGACCTGGCTAATGAAAAACTGTTTTTT
>-|TRBJ1-2|TRBV29-1|-
CSVARALSNYGYTF
TGCAGCGTTGCCAGGGCGTTGTCTAACTATGGCTACACCTTC
>-|TRBJ1-2|TRBV7-8|-
CASSPSGSDGYTF
TGTGCCAGCAGCCCGAGCGGCTCGGATGGCTACACCTTC
>-|TRBJ1-2|TRBV5-1|TRBD1
CASSLRDRGVSDGYTF
TGCGCCAGCAGCCTCCGGGACAGGGGTGTTTCGGATGGCTACACCTTC
>-|TRBJ1-4|TRBV18|-
CASSRGQEEKLFF
TGTGCCAGCTCACGGGGGCAGGAGGAAAAACTGTTTTTT
>-|TRBJ2-7|TRBV5-1|-
CASSLGQGGFEQYF
TGCGCCAGCAGCTTGGGACAGGGAGGGTTCGAGCAGTACTTC
>-|TRBJ2-7|TRBV28|-
CASTTAPREQYF
TGTGCCAGCACAACCGCGCCCCGGGAGCAGTACTTC
>-|TRBJ2-2|TRBV5-1|TRBD1
CASSLAAGGSTGELFF
TGCGCCAGCAGCTTGGCGGCAGGGGGATCAACCGGGGAGCTGTTTTTT
>-|TRBJ2-1|TRBV10-1|-
CASSESSGNNEQFF
TGCGCCAGCAGTGAGTCATCGGGTAACAATGAGCAGTTCTTC
>once|TRBJ1-2|TRBV4-2|-
CASSQDLGTNYGYTF
TGTGCCAGCAGCCAAGATTTGGGAACGAACTATGGCTACACCTTC
>-|TRBJ1-5|TRBV10-3|-
CAISENHRVRSQPQHF
TGTGCCATCAGTGAGAACCACAGGGTACGAAGTCAGCCCCAGCATTTT
>once|TRBJ1-1|TRBV5-1|-
CASSLDTLAMNTEAFF
TGCGCCAGCAGCTTGGATACCCTGGCCATGAACACTGAAGCTTTCTTT
>-|TRBJ2-3|TRBV5-1|-
CASRGNPTKVDTQYF
TGCGCCAGCAGAGGGAATCCCACTAAGGTGGATACGCAGTATTTT
>-|TRBJ2-1|TRBV11-2|TRBD1
CASSSNRGPYNEQFF
TGTGCCAGCAGCTCGAACAGGGGGCCCTACAATGAGCAGTTCTTC
>-|TRBJ2-5|TRBV18|-
CASSPNQAPQETQYF
TGTGCCAGCTCACCCAATCAAGCTCCTCAAGAGACCCAGTACTTC